This section outlines one T cell receptor (beta chain) sequence together with its context. V shed 3 bases and J 10 bases; nucleotides not matched to a gene: 11. This CDR3 region has 16 residues. Germline loops: CDR1 LGHNA, CDR2 YSLEER. This sample stems from a study of blood T cells in healthy people across ages. Then a second PCR, running roughly 7 to 11 cycles, was carried out with a sample-barcoded 5' primer and a J-beta primer mix. TCRdb processed the 5' RACE reads anew with MiXCR; each CDR3 protein has one entry. Of 800,000 to 950,000 distinct CDR3 sequences listed, roughly 29% are singletons. These data are also associated with another study on T cells of mothers and their children.

The clonotype was recovered from a woman aged 40 to 50 in good health. V gene TRBV4-3 combines with J gene TRBJ2-2; 10 positions match TRBD1. The sample taken for sequencing was blood. The CDR3 here is CASSQGYRDRGPELFF. The CDR3 DNA follows: TGCGCCAGCAGCCAGGGTTACCGGGACAGGGGCCCGGAGCTGTTTTTT.